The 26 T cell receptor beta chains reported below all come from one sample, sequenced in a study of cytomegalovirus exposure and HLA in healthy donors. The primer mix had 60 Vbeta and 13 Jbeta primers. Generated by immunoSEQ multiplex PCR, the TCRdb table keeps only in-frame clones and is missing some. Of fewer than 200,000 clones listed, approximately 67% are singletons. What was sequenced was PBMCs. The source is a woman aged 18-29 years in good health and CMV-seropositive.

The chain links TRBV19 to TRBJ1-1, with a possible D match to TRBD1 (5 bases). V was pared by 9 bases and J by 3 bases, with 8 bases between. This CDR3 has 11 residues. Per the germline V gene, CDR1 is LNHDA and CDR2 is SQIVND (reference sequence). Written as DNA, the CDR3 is TGTGCCAGCGAACAGGACACTGAAGCTTTCTTT. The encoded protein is CASEQDTEAFF.

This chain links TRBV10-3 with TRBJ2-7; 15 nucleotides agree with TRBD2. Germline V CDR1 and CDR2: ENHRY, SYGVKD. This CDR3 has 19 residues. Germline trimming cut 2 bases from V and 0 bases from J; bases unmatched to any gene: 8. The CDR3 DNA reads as TGTGCCATCAGTGAGCTTGGACTAGCGGGAGGGCCTCGCTCCTACGAGCAGTACTTC. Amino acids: CAISELGLAGGPRSYEQYF.

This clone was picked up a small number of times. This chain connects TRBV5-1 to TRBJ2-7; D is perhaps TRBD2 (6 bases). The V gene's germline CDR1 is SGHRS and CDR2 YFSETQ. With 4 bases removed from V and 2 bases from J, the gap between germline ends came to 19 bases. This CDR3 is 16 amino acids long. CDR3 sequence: CASSPSAAGKTYEQYF. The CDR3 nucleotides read TGCGCCAGCAGCCCTTCTGCAGCGGGTAAGACCTACGAGCAGTACTTC.

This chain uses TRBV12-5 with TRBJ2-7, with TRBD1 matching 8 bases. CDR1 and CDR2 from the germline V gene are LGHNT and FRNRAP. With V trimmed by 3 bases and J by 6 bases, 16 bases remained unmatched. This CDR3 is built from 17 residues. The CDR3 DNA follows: TGTGCTAGTGGTTTTTCTACCGGGACAGGACGTCCTCTCGAGCAGTACTTC. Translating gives CASGFSTGTGRPLEQYF.

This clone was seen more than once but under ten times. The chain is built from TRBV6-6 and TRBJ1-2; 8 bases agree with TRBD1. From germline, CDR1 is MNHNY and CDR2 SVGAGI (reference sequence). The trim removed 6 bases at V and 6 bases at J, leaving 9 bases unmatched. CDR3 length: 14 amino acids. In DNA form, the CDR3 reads TGTGCCAGCAGCCCGACAGGGGAAAGGGATGGCTACACCTTC. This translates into CASSPTGERDGYTF.

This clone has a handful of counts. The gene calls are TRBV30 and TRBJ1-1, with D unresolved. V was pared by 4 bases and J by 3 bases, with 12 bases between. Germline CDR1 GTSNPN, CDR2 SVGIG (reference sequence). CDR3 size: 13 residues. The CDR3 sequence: CAWKGPGHTEAFF. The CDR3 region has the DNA TGTGCCTGGAAAGGTCCGGGTCACACTGAAGCTTTCTTT. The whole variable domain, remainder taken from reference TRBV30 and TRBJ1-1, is SQTIHQWPATLVQPVGSPLSLECTVEGTSNPNLYWYRQAAGRGLQLLFYSVGIGQISSEVPQNLSASRPQDRQFILSSKKLLLSDSGFYLCAWKGPGHTEAFFGQGTRLTVV.

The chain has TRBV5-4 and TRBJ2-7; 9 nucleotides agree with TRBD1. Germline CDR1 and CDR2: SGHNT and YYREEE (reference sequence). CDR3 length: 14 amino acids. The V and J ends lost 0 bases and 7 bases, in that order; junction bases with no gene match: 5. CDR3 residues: CASSLVQGAREQYF. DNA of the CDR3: TGTGCCAGCAGCTTGGTACAGGGGGCGAGAGAGCAGTACTTC.

The CDR3 sequence is CASSGRTGTGNEQYF. The CDR3 bases are TGTGCCAGCAGCGGAAGAACCGGGACAGGGAACGAGCAGTACTTC. The V and J genes are TRBV11-2 and TRBJ2-7; the match to TRBD1 covers 9 bases. Germline lookup yields CDR1 SGHAT and CDR2 FQNNGV. V shed 5 bases and J 5 bases; nucleotides not matched to a gene: 10. This CDR3 has 15 amino acids.

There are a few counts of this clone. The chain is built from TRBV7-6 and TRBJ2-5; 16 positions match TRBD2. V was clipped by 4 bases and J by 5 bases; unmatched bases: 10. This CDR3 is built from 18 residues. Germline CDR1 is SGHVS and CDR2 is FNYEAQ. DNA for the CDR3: TGTGCCAGCAGCTCCGGGACTAGCGGGGGGGCGAGGGCCGAGACCCAGTACTTC. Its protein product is CASSSGTSGGARAETQYF.

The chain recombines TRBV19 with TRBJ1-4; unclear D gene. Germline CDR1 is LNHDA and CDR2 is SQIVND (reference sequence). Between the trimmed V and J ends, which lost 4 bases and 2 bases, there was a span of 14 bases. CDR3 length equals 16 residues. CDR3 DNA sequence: TGTGCCAGTAGTACCCAGCTAGGTGGTACTAATGAAAAACTGTTTTTT. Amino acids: CASSTQLGGTNEKLFF.

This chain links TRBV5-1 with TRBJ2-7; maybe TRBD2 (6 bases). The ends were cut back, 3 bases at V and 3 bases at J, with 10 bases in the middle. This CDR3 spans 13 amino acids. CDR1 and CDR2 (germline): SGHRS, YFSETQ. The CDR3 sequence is CASSWRVGYEQYF. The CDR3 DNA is TGCGCCAGCAGCTGGAGGGTCGGCTACGAGCAGTACTTC.

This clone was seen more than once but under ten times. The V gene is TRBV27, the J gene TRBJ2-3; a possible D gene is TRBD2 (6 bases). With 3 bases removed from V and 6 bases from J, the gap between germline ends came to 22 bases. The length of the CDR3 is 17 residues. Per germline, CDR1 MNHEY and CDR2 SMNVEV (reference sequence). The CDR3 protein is CASSFPWGVGSVDTQYF. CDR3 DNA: TGTGCCAGCAGTTTTCCCTGGGGGGTGGGTAGTGTGGATACGCAGTATTTT.

CDR3 DNA: TGTGCCAGCAGCTTAACAAGGGGCAATGAGCAGTTCTTC. Residues: CASSLTRGNEQFF. The chain joins TRBV7-8 to TRBJ2-1; a possible D gene is TRBD1 (5 bases). V was pared by 2 bases and J by 6 bases, with 8 bases between. This CDR3 is 13 amino acids long. In germline, CDR1 is SGHVS, CDR2 FQNEAQ.

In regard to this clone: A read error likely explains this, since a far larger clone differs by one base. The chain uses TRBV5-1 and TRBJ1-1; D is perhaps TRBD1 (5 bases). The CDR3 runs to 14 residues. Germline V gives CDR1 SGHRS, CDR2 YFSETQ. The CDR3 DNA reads TGCGCCAGGAGCTACCAGGGTATGAGTACTGAAGCTTTCTTT. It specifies CARSYQGMSTEAFF.

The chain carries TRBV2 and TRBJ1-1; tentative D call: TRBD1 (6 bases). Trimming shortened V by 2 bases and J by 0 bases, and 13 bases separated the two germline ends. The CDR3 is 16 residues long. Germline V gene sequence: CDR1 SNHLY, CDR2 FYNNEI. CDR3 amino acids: CASSEPDRFMNTEAFF. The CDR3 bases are TGTGCCAGCAGTGAACCGGACAGATTCATGAACACTGAAGCTTTCTTT.

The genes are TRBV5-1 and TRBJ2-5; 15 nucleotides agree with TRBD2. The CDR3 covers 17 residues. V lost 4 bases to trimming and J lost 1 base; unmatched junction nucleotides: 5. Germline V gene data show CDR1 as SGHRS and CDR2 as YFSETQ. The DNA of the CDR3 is TGCGCCAGCAGCCCTGGACTAGCGGGGGGGATCCAAGAGACCCAGTACTTC. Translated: CASSPGLAGGIQETQYF.

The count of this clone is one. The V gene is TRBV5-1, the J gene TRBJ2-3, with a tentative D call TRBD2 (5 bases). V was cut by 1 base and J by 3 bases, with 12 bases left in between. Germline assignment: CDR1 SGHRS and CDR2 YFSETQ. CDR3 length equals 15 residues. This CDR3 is CASSLLGAETDTQYF. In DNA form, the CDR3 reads TGCGCCAGCAGCTTGTTGGGAGCAGAAACAGATACGCAGTATTTT.

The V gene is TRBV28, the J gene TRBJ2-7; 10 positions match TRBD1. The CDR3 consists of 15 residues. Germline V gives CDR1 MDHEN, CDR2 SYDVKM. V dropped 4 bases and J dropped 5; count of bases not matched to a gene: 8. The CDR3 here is CASSWPGQGTDEQYF. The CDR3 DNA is TGTGCCAGCAGTTGGCCGGGACAGGGGACGGACGAGCAGTACTTC.

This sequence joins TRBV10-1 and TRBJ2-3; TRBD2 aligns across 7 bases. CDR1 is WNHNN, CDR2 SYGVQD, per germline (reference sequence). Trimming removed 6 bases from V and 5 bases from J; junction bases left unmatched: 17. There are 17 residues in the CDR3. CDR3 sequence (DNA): TGCGCCAGCAGCTCCGCGGATGGCGGGAGCATGGTAGATACGCAGTATTTT. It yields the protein CASSSADGGSMVDTQYF.

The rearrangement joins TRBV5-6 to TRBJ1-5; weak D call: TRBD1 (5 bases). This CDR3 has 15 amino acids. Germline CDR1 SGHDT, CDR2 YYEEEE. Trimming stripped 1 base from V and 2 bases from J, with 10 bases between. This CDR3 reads CASSLRGGGNQPQHF. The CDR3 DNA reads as TGTGCCAGCAGCTTGAGGGGTGGCGGCAATCAGCCCCAGCATTTT.

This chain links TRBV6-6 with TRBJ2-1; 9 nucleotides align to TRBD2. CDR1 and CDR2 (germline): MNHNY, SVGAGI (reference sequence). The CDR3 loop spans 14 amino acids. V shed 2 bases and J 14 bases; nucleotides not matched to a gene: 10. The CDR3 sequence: CASSYRGGGTSKFF. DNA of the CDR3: TGTGCCAGCAGTTACAGAGGGGGTGGGACTAGCAAGTTCTTC.

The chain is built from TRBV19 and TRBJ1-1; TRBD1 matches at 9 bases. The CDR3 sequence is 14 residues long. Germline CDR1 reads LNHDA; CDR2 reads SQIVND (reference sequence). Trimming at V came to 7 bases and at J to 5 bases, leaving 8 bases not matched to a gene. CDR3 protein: CASTHTGGYTEAFF. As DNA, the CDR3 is TGTGCCAGTACCCATACAGGGGGCTATACTGAAGCTTTCTTT. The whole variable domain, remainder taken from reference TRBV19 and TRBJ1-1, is DGGITQSPKYLFRKEGQNVTLSCEQNLNHDAMYWYRQDPGQGLRLIYYSQIVNDFQKGDIAEGYSVSREKKESFPLTVTSAQKNPTAFYLCASTHTGGYTEAFFGQGTRLTVV.

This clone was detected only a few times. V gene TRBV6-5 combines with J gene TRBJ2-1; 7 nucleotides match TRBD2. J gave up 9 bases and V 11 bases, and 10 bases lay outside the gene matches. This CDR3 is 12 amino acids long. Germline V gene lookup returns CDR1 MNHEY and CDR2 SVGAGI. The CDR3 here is CAAGGSRVEQFF. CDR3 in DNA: TGTGCCGCGGGCGGGAGTAGGGTTGAGCAGTTCTTC.

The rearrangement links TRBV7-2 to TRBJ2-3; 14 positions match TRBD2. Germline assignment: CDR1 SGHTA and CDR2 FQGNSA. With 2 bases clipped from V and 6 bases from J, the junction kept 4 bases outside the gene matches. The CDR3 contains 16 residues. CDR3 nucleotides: TGTGCCAGCAGCTTATTAAGGACTAGCGGGGGGGATACGCAGTATTTT. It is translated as CASSLLRTSGGDTQYF. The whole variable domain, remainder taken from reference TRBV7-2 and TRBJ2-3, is GAGVSQSPSNKVTEKGKDVELRCDPISGHTALYWYRQSLGQGLEFLIYFQGNSAPDKSGLPSDRFSAERTGGSVSTLTIQRTQQEDSAVYLCASSLLRTSGGDTQYFGPGTRLTVL.

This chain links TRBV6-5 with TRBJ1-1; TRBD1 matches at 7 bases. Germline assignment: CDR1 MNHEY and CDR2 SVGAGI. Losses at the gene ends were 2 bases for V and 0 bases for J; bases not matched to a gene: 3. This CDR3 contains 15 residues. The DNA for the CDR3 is TGTGCCAGCAGTTACAAGACAGGGCTGAACACTGAAGCTTTCTTT. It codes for CASSYKTGLNTEAFF.

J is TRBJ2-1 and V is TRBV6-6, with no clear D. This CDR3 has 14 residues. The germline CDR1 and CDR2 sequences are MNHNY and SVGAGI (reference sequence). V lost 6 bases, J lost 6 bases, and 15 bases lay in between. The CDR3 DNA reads TGTGCCAGCAGCCCCGGAGTGTTATTCAATGAGCAGTTCTTC. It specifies CASSPGVLFNEQFF.